Reported below is one T cell receptor beta chain. This sample stems from a study of blood T cell repertoires in COVID-19. Whole-study context: Sources were T cells, B-cell-depleted T cells, or PBMCs; the material itself was cDNA or gDNA.

Germline V gene lookup returns CDR1 SGHRS and CDR2 YFSETQ. Trimming pared 1 base from V and 0 bases from J, leaving 12 bases between. The CDR3 runs to 16 residues. Study processing details: Scientists estimated how many nucleated cells there were by amplifying reference gene primers. Assay used: immunoSEQ multiplex PCR; TCRdb lists only in-frame clones, some missing. The V and J calls and clone size were taken over from that table, and D and trimming were inferred from the DNA. Of 210,000 or so clones listed, about four fifths were seen once; the top ten hold approximately 12%. The origin of this receptor is a woman in her thirties or forties with acute or convalescent COVID-19. Sequencing was carried out using peripheral blood. The V gene is TRBV5-1, the J gene TRBJ2-3; tentative D call: TRBD1 (6 bases). In DNA form, the CDR3 reads TGCGCCAGCAGCTTGAGTGGGGGCTATAGCACAGATACGCAGTATTTT. It encodes CASSLSGGYSTDTQYF.